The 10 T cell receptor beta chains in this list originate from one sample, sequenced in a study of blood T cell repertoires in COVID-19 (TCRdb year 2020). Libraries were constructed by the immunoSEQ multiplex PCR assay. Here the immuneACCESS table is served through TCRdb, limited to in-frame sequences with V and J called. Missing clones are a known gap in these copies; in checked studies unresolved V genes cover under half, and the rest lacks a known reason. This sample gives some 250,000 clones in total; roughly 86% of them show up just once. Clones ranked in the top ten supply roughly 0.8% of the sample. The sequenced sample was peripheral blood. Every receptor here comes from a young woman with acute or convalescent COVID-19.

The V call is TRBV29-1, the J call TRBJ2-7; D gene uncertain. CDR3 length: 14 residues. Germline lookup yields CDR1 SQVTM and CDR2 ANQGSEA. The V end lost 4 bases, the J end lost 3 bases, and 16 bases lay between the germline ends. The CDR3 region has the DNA TGCAGCGTTGCCCCGTGGGCTGACCGCTACGAGCAGTACTTC. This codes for CSVAPWADRYEQYF.

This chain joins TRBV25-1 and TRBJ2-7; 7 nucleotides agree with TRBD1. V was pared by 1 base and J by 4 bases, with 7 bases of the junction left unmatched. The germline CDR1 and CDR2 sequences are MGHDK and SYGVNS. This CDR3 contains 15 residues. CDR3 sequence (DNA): TGTGCCAGCAGTGAATTGAGACAGGGTTCTTACGAGCAGTACTTC. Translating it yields CASSELRQGSYEQYF.

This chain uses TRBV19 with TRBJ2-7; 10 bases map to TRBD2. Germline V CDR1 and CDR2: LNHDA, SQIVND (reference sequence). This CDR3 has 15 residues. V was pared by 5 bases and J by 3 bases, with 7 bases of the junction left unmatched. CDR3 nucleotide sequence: TGTGCCAGTAGTCCACAGGCTAGCGGGAGCTACGAGCAGTACTTC. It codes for CASSPQASGSYEQYF. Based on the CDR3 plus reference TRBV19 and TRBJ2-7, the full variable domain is DGGITQSPKYLFRKEGQNVTLSCEQNLNHDAMYWYRQDPGQGLRLIYYSQIVNDFQKGDIAEGYSVSREKKESFPLTVTSAQKNPTAFYLCASSPQASGSYEQYFGPGTRLTVT.

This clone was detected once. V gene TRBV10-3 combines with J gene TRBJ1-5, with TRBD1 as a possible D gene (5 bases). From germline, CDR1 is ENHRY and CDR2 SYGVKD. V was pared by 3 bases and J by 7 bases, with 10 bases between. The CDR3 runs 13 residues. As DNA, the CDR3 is TGTGCCATCAGTGATACCACAGGACAGCCCCAGCATTTT. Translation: CAISDTTGQPQHF.

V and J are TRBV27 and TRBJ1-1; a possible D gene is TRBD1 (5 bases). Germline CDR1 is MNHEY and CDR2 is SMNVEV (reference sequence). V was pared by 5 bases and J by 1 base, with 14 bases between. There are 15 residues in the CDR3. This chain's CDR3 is CASSPNRGGNTEAFF. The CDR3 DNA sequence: TGTGCCAGCAGTCCTAACCGGGGGGGGAACACTGAAGCTTTCTTT.

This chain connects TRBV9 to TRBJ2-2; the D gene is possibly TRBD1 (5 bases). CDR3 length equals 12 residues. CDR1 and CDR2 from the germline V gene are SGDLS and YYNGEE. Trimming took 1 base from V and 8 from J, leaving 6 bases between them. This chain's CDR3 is CASSVQGGELFF. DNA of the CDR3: TGTGCCAGCAGCGTACAGGGTGGGGAGCTGTTTTTT.

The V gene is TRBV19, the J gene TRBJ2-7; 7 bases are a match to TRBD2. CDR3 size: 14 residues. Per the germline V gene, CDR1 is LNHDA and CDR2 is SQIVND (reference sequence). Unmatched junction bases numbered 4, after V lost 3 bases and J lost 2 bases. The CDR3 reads CASSMGGGAYEQYF. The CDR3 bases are TGTGCCAGTAGTATGGGCGGGGGAGCCTACGAGCAGTACTTC.

The CDR3 region has the DNA TGTGCCAGCAGCCCGAGGGGCAGGGGATTCGGGGAGCTGTTTTTT. It translates to CASSPRGRGFGELFF. This sequence joins TRBV7-2 and TRBJ2-2; TRBD1 might be the D (6 bases). The CDR3 runs 15 residues. V was cut by 5 bases and J by 7 bases, with 17 bases left in between. The germline gives CDR1 SGHTA, CDR2 FQGNSA.

Here the CDR3 reads CASSIGTAYQETQYF. The CDR3 coding sequence is TGTGCCAGTAGTATAGGGACAGCCTACCAAGAGACCCAGTACTTC. This chain connects TRBV19 to TRBJ2-5; D perhaps matches TRBD1 (6 bases). Germline V CDR1 and CDR2: LNHDA, SQIVND (reference sequence). The CDR3 is made up of 15 amino acids. V dropped 1 base and J dropped 0 bases, with 9 bases sitting between them.

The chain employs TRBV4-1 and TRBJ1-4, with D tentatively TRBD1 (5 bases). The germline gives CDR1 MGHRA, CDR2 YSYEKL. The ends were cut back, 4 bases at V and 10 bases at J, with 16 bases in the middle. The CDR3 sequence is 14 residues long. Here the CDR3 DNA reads TGCGCCAGCAGCCCCGGGACCAGGAGGGCAAAACTGTTTTTT. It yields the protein CASSPGTRRAKLFF.